These T cell receptor beta chains were read from a single sample in a study of monozygotic twins with inflammatory bowel disease. TCRdb re-analyzed the 5' RACE reads; it lists each CDR3 protein once, without DNA. Its table records about 450,000 distinct CDR3 sequences. Source material: blood. These receptors all stem from a human donor with ulcerative colitis or Crohn's disease, or a healthy co-twin of an affected twin (not recorded which). Each CDR3 is given with its conserved first and last residue.

cdr3_aa j_call v_call
CASSLSRLAGNYNEQFF TRBJ2-1 TRBV27
CASSLRTGDTDTQYF TRBJ2-3 TRBV7-2
CASSPVAKNIQYF TRBJ2-4 TRBV18
CSARTARTSTDTQYF TRBJ2-3 TRBV20-1
CASSAGDKYGYTF TRBJ1-2 TRBV5-1
CASSFFGTSGLPYNEQFF TRBJ2-1 TRBV11-2
CASSPRGVQDGNIQYF TRBJ2-4 TRBV18
CASSQEEGQGEDEQYF TRBJ2-7 TRBV4-3
CASSRFSGQFSYNEQFF TRBJ2-1 TRBV6-5
CASTPRSGQGTSFTYEQYF TRBJ2-7 TRBV12-3/TRBV12-4
CASSPGQAGQPQHF TRBJ1-5 TRBV9
CASSLLRDRNTGELFF TRBJ2-2 TRBV6-2/TRBV6-3
CASSYRDREETQYF TRBJ2-5 TRBV6-9
CASRTSGTYFLEQYF TRBJ2-7 TRBV6-2/TRBV6-3
CASSPGLAGGRNIQYF TRBJ2-4 TRBV7-2
CSFEQGDNTEAFF TRBJ1-1 TRBV29-1
CASNREVVGPQHF TRBJ1-5 TRBV2
CASSFNGWNTEAFF TRBJ1-1 TRBV6-5
CASSRTSGGPDTQYF TRBJ2-3 TRBV4-2
CATSDHTGNEAFF TRBJ1-1 TRBV24-1
CASGLDLRRNEQFF TRBJ2-1 TRBV5-1
CASSPDRGGVAGELFF TRBJ2-2 TRBV19
CASSSGTSGTDTQYF TRBJ2-3 TRBV7-2
CSAIKEANTIYF TRBJ1-3 TRBV20-1
CASSGQGVGELFF TRBJ2-2 TRBV2
CASSPHYNEQFF TRBJ2-1 TRBV12-3/TRBV12-4
CSVPKDSYEQYF TRBJ2-7 TRBV29-1
CASSLTGTRTEAFF TRBJ1-1 TRBV6-2/TRBV6-3
CASSWDRGIADTQYF TRBJ2-3 TRBV12-3/TRBV12-4
CASSLETVPRYF TRBJ2-7 TRBV5-1
CASSAPLAGGPDEQFF TRBJ2-1 TRBV5-1
CASSLNPGYSGNTIYF TRBJ1-3 TRBV7-2
CSVYRGANTEAFF TRBJ1-1 TRBV29-1
CASSLTGIGETQYF TRBJ2-5 TRBV7-2
CASSAQLRSYTF TRBJ1-2 TRBV18
CASSRQGGTNTEAFF TRBJ1-1 TRBV6-1
CATSFGRGSTDTQYF TRBJ2-3 TRBV24-1
CASTRTSPGGSGANVLTF TRBJ2-6 TRBV25-1
CASSLGHREGGEQFF TRBJ2-1 TRBV12-3/TRBV12-4
CASSHPGLLYGYTF TRBJ1-2 TRBV3-1